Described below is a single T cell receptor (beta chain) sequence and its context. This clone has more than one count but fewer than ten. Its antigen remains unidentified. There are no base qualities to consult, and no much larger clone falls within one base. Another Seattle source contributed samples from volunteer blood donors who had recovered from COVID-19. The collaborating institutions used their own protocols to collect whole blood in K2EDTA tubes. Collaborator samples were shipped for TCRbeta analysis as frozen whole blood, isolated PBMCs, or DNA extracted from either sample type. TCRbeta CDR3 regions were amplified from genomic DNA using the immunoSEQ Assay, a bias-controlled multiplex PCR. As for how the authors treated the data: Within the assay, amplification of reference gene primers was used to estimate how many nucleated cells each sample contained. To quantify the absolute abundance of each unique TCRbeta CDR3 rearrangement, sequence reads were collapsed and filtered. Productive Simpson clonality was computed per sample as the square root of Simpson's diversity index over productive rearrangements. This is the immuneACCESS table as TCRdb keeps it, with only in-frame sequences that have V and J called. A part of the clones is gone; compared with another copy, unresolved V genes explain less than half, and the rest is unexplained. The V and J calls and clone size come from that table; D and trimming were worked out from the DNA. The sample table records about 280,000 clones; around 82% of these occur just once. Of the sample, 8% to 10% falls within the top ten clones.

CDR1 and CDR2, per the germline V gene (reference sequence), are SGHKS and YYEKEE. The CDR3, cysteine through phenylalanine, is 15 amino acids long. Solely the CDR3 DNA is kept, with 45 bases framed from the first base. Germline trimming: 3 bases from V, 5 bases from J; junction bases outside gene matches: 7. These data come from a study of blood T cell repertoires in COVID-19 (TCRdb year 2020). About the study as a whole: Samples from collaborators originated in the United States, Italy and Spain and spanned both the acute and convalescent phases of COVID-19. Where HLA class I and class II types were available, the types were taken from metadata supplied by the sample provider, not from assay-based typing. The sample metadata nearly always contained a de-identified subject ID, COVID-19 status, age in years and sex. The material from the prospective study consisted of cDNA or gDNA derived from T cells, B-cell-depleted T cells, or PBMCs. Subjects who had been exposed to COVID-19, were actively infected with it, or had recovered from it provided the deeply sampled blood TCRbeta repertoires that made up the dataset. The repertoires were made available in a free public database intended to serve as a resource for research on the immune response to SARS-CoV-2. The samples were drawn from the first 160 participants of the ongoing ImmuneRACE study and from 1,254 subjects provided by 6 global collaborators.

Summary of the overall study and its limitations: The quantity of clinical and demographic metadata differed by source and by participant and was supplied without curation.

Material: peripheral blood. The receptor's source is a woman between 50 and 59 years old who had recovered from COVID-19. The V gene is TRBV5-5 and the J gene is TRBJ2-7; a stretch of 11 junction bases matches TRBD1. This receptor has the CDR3 CASSWGQGVDHEQYF. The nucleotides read TGTGCCAGCAGCTGGGGACAGGGGGTAGACCACGAGCAGTACTTC.